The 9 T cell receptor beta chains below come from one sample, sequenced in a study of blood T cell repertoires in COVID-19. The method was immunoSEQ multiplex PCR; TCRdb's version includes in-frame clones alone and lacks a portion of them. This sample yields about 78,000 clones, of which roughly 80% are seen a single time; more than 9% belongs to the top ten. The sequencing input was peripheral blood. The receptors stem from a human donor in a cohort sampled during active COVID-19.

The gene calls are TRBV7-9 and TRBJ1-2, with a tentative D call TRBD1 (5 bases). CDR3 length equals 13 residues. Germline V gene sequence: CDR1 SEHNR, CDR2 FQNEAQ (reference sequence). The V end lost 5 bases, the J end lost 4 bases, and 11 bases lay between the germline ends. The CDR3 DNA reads TGTGCCAGCAGCCTGGCCGGGGGCTATGGCTACACCTTC. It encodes CASSLAGGYGYTF.

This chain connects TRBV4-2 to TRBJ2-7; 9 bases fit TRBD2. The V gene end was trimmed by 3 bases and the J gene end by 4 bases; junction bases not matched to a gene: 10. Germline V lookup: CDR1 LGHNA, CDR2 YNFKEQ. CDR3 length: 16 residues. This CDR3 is CASSHDIGTSIYEQYF. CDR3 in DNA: TGTGCCAGCAGCCATGATATCGGGACTAGCATTTACGAGCAGTACTTC.

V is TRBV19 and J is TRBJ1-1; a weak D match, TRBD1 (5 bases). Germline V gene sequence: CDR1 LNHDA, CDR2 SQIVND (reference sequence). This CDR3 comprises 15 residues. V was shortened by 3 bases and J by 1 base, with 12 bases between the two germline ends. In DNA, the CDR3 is TGTGCCAGTAGTATGGGGAGGGGTCGGAACACTGAAGCTTTCTTT. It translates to CASSMGRGRNTEAFF.

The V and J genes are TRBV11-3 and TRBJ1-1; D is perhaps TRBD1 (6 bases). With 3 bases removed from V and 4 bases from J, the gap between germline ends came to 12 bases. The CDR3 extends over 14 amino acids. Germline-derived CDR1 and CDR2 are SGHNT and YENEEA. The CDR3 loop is CASSLWGRGTEAFF. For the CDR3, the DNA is TGTGCCAGCAGCTTGTGGGGGCGAGGCACTGAAGCTTTCTTT.

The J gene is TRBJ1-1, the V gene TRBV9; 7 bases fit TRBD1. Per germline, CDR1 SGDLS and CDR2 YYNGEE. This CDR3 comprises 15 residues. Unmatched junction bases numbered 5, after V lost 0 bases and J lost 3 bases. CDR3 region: CASSVAADRDTEAFF. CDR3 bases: TGTGCCAGCAGCGTAGCCGCTGACAGGGACACTGAAGCTTTCTTT.

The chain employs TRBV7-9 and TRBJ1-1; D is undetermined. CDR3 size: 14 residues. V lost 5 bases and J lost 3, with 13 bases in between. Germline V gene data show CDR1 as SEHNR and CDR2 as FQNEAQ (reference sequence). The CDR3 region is CASSRSGEDTEAFF. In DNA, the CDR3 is TGTGCCAGCAGCAGGTCCGGGGAGGACACTGAAGCTTTCTTT.

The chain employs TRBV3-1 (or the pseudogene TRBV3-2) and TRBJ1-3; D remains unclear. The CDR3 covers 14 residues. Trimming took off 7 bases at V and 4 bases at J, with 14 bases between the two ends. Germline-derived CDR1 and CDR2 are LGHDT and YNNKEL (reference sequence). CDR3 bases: TGTGCCAGCACCCTGGGAGGGAAAGGAAACACCATATATTTT. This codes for CASTLGGKGNTIYF.

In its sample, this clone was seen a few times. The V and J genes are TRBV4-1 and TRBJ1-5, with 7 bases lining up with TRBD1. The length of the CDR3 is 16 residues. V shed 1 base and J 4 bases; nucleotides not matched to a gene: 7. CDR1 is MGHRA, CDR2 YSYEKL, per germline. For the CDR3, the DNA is TGCGCCAGCAGCCAAGCGAAGACAGGGAATAATCAGCCCCAGCATTTT. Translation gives CASSQAKTGNNQPQHF.

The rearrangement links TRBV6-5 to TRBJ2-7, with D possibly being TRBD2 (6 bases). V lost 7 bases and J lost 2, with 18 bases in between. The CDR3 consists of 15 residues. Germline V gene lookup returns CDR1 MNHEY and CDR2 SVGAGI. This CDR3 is CASMTDGGFTYEQYF. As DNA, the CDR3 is TGTGCCAGCATGACGGACGGGGGTTTCACCTACGAGCAGTACTTC.